This T cell receptor beta chain was observed in a study of T cell responses to AZD1222 COVID-19 vaccine. This clone has only one observation. Its matching antigen is unknown. Repertoires were generated with immunoSEQ multiplex PCR, while TCRdb's copy carries only in-frame clones and drops some. Of tens of thousands of clones listed, around 81% are singletons. Points from the study as a whole: Repertoire collection took place solely once the T cell response had peaked. Breadth and depth of Spike-specific TCRs rose after two AZD1222 doses. Just a handful of AZD1222 recipients tested seropositive at baseline. The study found vaccine-associated CD4 TCRs spanning spike, dominant at 160-218 and 743-854.

The CDR3 totals 13 residues. The ends were cut back, 6 bases at V and 4 bases at J, with 10 bases in the middle. The V gene's germline CDR1 is MNHEY and CDR2 SVGAGI. Here the sequenced sample was peripheral blood, taken 28 days after the second AZD1222 dose. The rearrangement joins TRBV6-5 to TRBJ1-5, with D possibly TRBD1 on 6 matching bases. The origin of this receptor is an adult who received the AZD1222 COVID-19 vaccine. In DNA, the CDR3 is TGTGCCAGCAGCCCCGACAGGAATCAGCCCCAGCATTTT. Its protein is CASSPDRNQPQHF.